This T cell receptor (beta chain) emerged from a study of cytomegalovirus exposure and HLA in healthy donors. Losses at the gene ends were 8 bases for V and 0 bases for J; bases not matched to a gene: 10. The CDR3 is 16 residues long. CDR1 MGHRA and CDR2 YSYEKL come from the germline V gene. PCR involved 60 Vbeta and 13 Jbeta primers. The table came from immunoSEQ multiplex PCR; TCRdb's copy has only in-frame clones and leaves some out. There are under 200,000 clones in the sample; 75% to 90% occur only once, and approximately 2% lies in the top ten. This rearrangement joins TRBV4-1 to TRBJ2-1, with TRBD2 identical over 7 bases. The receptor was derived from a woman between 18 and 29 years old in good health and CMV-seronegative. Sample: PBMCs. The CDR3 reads CASASSGTSSYNEQFF. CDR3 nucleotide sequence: TGCGCCAGCGCATCAAGCGGGACCAGCTCCTACAATGAGCAGTTCTTC.